Below are 8 T cell receptor beta chains sequenced from a single sample in a study of blood T cell repertoires in COVID-19. This table comes from immunoSEQ multiplex PCR, and its TCRdb copy is limited to in-frame clones, with some not included. The sample has just under 150,000 clones; more than 80% are singletons. Specimen: peripheral blood. Every receptor here comes from a human donor in a cohort sampled during active COVID-19.

This clone was observed a handful of times. The rearrangement links TRBV28 to TRBJ1-1; D gene ambiguous. The CDR3 has 13 amino acids. V shed 1 base and J shed 7 bases, with 10 bases lying between them. Germline CDR1 is MDHEN and CDR2 is SYDVKM. Here the CDR3 DNA reads TGTGCCAGCAGTTTATCTGCCCCGGGTGAAGCTTTCTTT. The encoded protein is CASSLSAPGEAFF. The variable domain in full, completed from reference TRBV28 and TRBJ1-1, reads DVKVTQSSRYLVKRTGEKVFLECVQDMDHENMFWYRQDPGLGLRLIYFSYDVKMKEKGDIPEGYSVSREKKERFSLILESASTNQTSMYLCASSLSAPGEAFFGQGTRLTVV.

V gene TRBV10-3 combines with J gene TRBJ2-1; a possible D gene is TRBD2 (6 bases). Trimming shortened V by 5 bases and J by 9 bases, and 14 bases separated the two germline ends. CDR1 and CDR2 (germline): ENHRY, SYGVKD. The CDR3 length is 13 residues. The CDR3 region has the DNA TGTGCCATCAGTACGACTAGTAGGGGTGAGCAGTTCTTC. Protein: CAISTTSRGEQFF.

The chain combines TRBV5-1 with TRBJ2-1; tentatively, D is TRBD1 (5 bases). The germline V gene has CDR1 SGHRS and CDR2 YFSETQ. Trimming pared 2 bases from V and 0 bases from J, leaving 15 bases between. The CDR3 contains 17 residues. CDR3 DNA sequence: TGCGCCAGCAGCTTAGTCGCGATCCAGGGCTCCTACAATGAGCAGTTCTTC. Translated, it gives CASSLVAIQGSYNEQFF.

The chain employs TRBV30 and TRBJ1-2; a possible D gene is TRBD1 (6 bases). The CDR3 sequence is 13 residues long. The germline V and J ends were trimmed by 2 bases and 4 bases, with 11 bases remaining between them. Germline V CDR1 and CDR2: GTSNPN, SVGIG (reference sequence). CDR3 nucleotides: TGTGCCTGGAGTTTGCAGGGGAGCTATGGCTACACCTTC. This gives the protein CAWSLQGSYGYTF. The variable domain in full, with the rest retrieved from reference TRBV30 and TRBJ1-2, is SQTIHQWPATLVQPVGSPLSLECTVEGTSNPNLYWYRQAAGRGLQLLFYSVGIGQISSEVPQNLSASRPQDRQFILSSKKLLLSDSGFYLCAWSLQGSYGYTFGSGTRLTVV.

V is TRBV2 and J is TRBJ2-5; 7 nucleotides match TRBD2. Germline CDR1 is SNHLY and CDR2 is FYNNEI. This CDR3 has 14 amino acids. Unmatched junction bases numbered 13, after V lost 10 bases and J lost 5 bases. The CDR3 region is CAILLAWREETQYF. Written as DNA, the CDR3 is TGTGCCATCCTACTAGCGTGGAGGGAGGAGACCCAGTACTTC.

V is TRBV5-1 and J is TRBJ2-3; D is possibly TRBD1 (6 bases). The CDR3 sequence is 15 residues long. CDR1 and CDR2 from the germline V gene are SGHRS and YFSETQ. The V and J ends lost 1 base and 6 bases respectively, with 15 bases between them. The CDR3 is CASSLKQGNGDTQYF. The CDR3 bases are TGCGCCAGCAGCTTGAAACAGGGAAACGGGGATACGCAGTATTTT.

This clone is a singleton in its sample. V usage is TRBV7-8 and J usage is TRBJ1-6; 8 nucleotides agree with TRBD1. Germline V gives CDR1 SGHVS, CDR2 FQNEAQ. The CDR3 runs 21 residues. V lost 5 bases to trimming and J lost 4 bases; unmatched junction nucleotides: 22. The CDR3 is CASSLSIMGSSGGRYNSPLHF. The DNA of the CDR3 is TGTGCCAGCAGCCTATCAATAATGGGTTCCTCAGGGGGCCGGTATAATTCACCCCTCCACTTT.

The V call is TRBV6-5, the J call TRBJ1-4; tentatively, D is TRBD1 (6 bases). V lost 4 bases, J lost 8 bases, and 11 bases lay in between. The CDR3 totals 13 residues. CDR1 MNHEY and CDR2 SVGAGI come from the germline V gene. The CDR3 bases are TGTGCCAGCAGTTTACAGGGTCCGGAAAAACTGTTTTTT. Translation gives CASSLQGPEKLFF.